Shown below are 25 T cell receptor beta chains from a single sample sequenced in a study of blood T cell repertoires in COVID-19. Data came from immunoSEQ multiplex PCR; TCRdb stores just in-frame clones and leaves some out. The sample has approximately 110,000 clones, about 76% seen once. The sequenced material came from peripheral blood. Every receptor here comes from a woman between 65 and 79 years old with acute or convalescent COVID-19.

This clone has more than one count but fewer than ten. The chain recombines TRBV9 with TRBJ1-1, with 7 bases that match TRBD1. Germline-derived CDR1 and CDR2 are SGDLS and YYNGEE. After removal of 4 bases from V and 4 bases from J, the junction contained 4 bases not matched to a gene. This CDR3 comprises 13 residues. CDR3 amino acids: CASSPRDSTEAFF. Written as DNA, the CDR3 is TGTGCCAGCAGCCCCCGGGACAGCACTGAAGCTTTCTTT.

The chain uses TRBV3-1 (or the pseudogene TRBV3-2) and TRBJ2-3, with 14 bases fitting TRBD2. The length of the CDR3 is 18 residues. The V segment lost 2 bases and the J segment 6 bases; nucleotides outside the gene matches: 10. Germline values: CDR1 LGHDT, CDR2 YNNKEL (reference sequence). For the CDR3, the DNA is TGTGCCAGCAGCCAACGACGACTAGCGGGGGGGCGCGGGGATACGCAGTATTTT. This translates into CASSQRRLAGGRGDTQYF.

The chain employs TRBV10-3 and TRBJ1-3, with D uncertain. There are 17 residues in the CDR3. The germline V and J ends were trimmed by 0 bases and 0 bases, with 12 bases remaining between them. CDR1 and CDR2 from the germline V gene are ENHRY and SYGVKD. DNA for the CDR3: TGTGCCATCAGTGAGTCGGGCGGGAAGGGCTCTGGAAACACCATATATTTT. This translates into CAISESGGKGSGNTIYF.

The V call is TRBV7-6, the J call TRBJ2-7, with 7 positions matching TRBD2. V lost 5 bases to trimming and J lost 3 bases; unmatched junction nucleotides: 19. From germline, CDR1 is SGHVS and CDR2 FNYEAQ. This CDR3 comprises 18 residues. This CDR3 is CASSPYAPRDYTFYEQYF. The CDR3 nucleotides read TGTGCCAGCAGCCCCTACGCCCCCCGGGACTATACCTTCTACGAGCAGTACTTC.

This clone was observed a single time. The J gene is TRBJ2-7, the V gene TRBV25-1; 10 nucleotides agree with TRBD1. The CDR3 spans 13 residues. Germline trimming cut 7 bases from V and 3 bases from J; bases unmatched to any gene: 3. CDR1 is MGHDK and CDR2 is SYGVNS in the germline V gene. The CDR3 reads CASTGTGDYEQYF. The CDR3 DNA reads TGTGCCAGCACTGGGACAGGGGACTACGAGCAGTACTTC.

The V and J genes are TRBV3-1 (or the pseudogene TRBV3-2) and TRBJ1-1, with D possibly TRBD1 on 6 matching bases. Germline V gene lookup returns CDR1 LGHDT and CDR2 YNNKEL (reference sequence). The V end was cut by 9 bases, the J end by 2 bases, with 10 bases between. The CDR3 spans 12 residues. The CDR3 reads CASSRGNTEAFF. In DNA form, the CDR3 reads TGTGCCAGTAGCAGGGGAAACACTGAAGCTTTCTTT.

This chain joins TRBV11-2 and TRBJ1-5; tentative D call: TRBD1 (5 bases). The CDR3 length is 13 residues. The V end was cut by 3 bases, the J end by 2 bases, with 5 bases between. Germline V gene lookup returns CDR1 SGHAT and CDR2 FQNNGV. Here the CDR3 DNA reads TGTGCCAGCAGCTTCAGGGGCAATCAGCCCCAGCATTTT. Translated, it gives CASSFRGNQPQHF. Combining the CDR3 with reference TRBV11-2 and TRBJ1-5 gives the whole variable domain EAGVAQSPRYKIIEKRQSVAFWCNPISGHATLYWYQQILGQGPKLLIQFQNNGVVDDSQLPKDRFSAERLKGVDSTLKIQPAKLEDSAVYLCASSFRGNQPQHFGDGTRLSIL.

V gene TRBV19 combines with J gene TRBJ1-5, with D possibly being TRBD1 (6 bases). There are 16 residues in the CDR3. Germline assignment: CDR1 LNHDA and CDR2 SQIVND (reference sequence). V was shortened by 7 bases and J by 4 bases, with 20 bases between the two germline ends. CDR3: CASNDWGPGSNQPQHF. The CDR3 DNA reads TGTGCCAGTAATGATTGGGGGCCCGGTTCAAATCAGCCCCAGCATTTT. Full variable domain (remainder filled in from reference TRBV19 and TRBJ1-5): DGGITQSPKYLFRKEGQNVTLSCEQNLNHDAMYWYRQDPGQGLRLIYYSQIVNDFQKGDIAEGYSVSREKKESFPLTVTSAQKNPTAFYLCASNDWGPGSNQPQHFGDGTRLSIL.

J is TRBJ1-2 and V is TRBV4-1; the D gene is possibly TRBD1 (5 bases). V dropped 3 bases and J dropped 8 bases, with 19 bases sitting between them. CDR1 and CDR2 (germline): MGHRA, YSYEKL. The CDR3 spans 15 residues. The CDR3 reads CASSQRGEHSRGYTF. The CDR3 DNA sequence: TGCGCCAGCAGCCAGCGGGGGGAGCACTCGAGGGGCTACACCTTC.

The chain recombines TRBV2 with TRBJ1-1; tentatively, D is TRBD1 (5 bases). V was clipped by 3 bases and J by 1 base, with 12 bases between them. The germline CDR1 and CDR2 sequences are SNHLY and FYNNEI. The CDR3 consists of 15 residues. CDR3 bases: TGTGCCAGCAGTGATCCAGGGCTGACGAACACTGAAGCTTTCTTT. Protein product: CASSDPGLTNTEAFF.

The chain joins TRBV4-3 to TRBJ2-7, with TRBD1 matching over 7 bases. J lost 4 bases, V lost 4 bases, and 10 bases had no gene match. In germline, CDR1 is LGHNA, CDR2 YSLEER. CDR3 length equals 15 residues. CDR3 in amino acids: CASSPRQGPFYEQYF. CDR3 sequence (DNA): TGCGCCAGCAGCCCACGACAGGGCCCCTTTTACGAGCAGTACTTC.

The V call is TRBV29-1, the J call TRBJ1-2, with TRBD1 matching 11 bases. The CDR3 totals 14 residues. The junction had 7 bases not matched to a gene; V was cut back by 6 bases and J by 4 bases. Germline V gene lookup returns CDR1 SQVTM and CDR2 ANQGSEA. Written as DNA, the CDR3 is TGCAGCGTCGATAGGGACAGGGGGGGCTATGGCTACACCTTC. Encoded protein: CSVDRDRGGYGYTF.

The V and J genes are TRBV7-4 and TRBJ2-7, with 7 bases that match TRBD2. The germline gives CDR1 SGHVT, CDR2 SQSDAQ. The CDR3 has 14 amino acids. After removal of 5 bases from V and 3 bases from J, the junction contained 7 bases not matched to a gene. CDR3 coding DNA: TGTGCCAGCAGCCCGGGACTACGACGCTACGAGCAGTACTTC. Its translation is CASSPGLRRYEQYF.

The chain recombines TRBV28 with TRBJ2-1; the D gene is possibly TRBD1 (5 bases). V was trimmed by 2 bases and J by 12 bases, leaving 29 bases between them. Germline CDR1 reads MDHEN; CDR2 reads SYDVKM. CDR3 length: 18 amino acids. In DNA form, the CDR3 reads TGTGCCAGCAGTTTACTTGAAGGCGTCGGCAGGGCCCGGTTAGGGCAGTTCTTC. Translated, it gives CASSLLEGVGRARLGQFF.

The chain couples TRBV6-5 to TRBJ1-5; a possible D gene is TRBD1 (6 bases). The V gene's germline CDR1 is MNHEY and CDR2 SVGAGI. V was trimmed by 5 bases and J by 4 bases, leaving 12 bases between them. The CDR3 contains 14 residues. CDR3 nucleotides: TGTGCCAGCAGTCATAGCAGGGGTAATCAGCCCCAGCATTTT. It encodes CASSHSRGNQPQHF.

This chain connects TRBV7-9 to TRBJ1-1; TRBD1 might be the D (6 bases). The CDR3 length is 14 residues. Germline values: CDR1 SEHNR, CDR2 FQNEAQ (reference sequence). V lost 0 bases and J lost 4, with 9 bases in between. The CDR3 DNA reads as TGTGCCAGCAGCTTAGCGGGGGCAGGCACTGAAGCTTTCTTT. It specifies CASSLAGAGTEAFF.

This clone was recorded only once. This chain links TRBV7-2 with TRBJ2-5; TRBD1 is a possible D gene (6 bases). Germline V gene lookup returns CDR1 SGHTA and CDR2 FQGNSA. V was shortened by 1 base and J by 2 bases, with 14 bases between the two germline ends. The CDR3 is 16 amino acids. The CDR3: CASSLGAGAFQETQYF. The DNA for the CDR3 is TGTGCCAGCAGCTTAGGGGCAGGGGCGTTTCAAGAGACCCAGTACTTC.

The chain has TRBV10-2 and TRBJ1-1, with D maybe TRBD1 (5 bases). Trimming took off 3 bases at V and 2 bases at J, with 10 bases between the two ends. This CDR3 is built from 14 residues. The germline CDR1 and CDR2 sequences are WSHSY and SAAADI. CDR3 coding DNA: TGCGCCAGCAGTGATCGACAGAGAAACACTGAAGCTTTCTTT. Translated: CASSDRQRNTEAFF.

This clone has a handful of counts. The rearrangement joins TRBV1 to TRBJ2-5; the table's D call of TRBD2 was not tested on the DNA. TRBV1 represents a pseudogene. The CDR3 sequence is 17 residues long. In DNA form, the CDR3 reads TGCACCAGCAGCCCCGGGCGGGGTGCAAGGTTCGGGGAGACCCAGTACTTC. This gives the protein CTSSPGRGARFGETQYF.

The CDR3 sequence is CASSQYLASGELFF. As DNA, the CDR3 is TGTGCCAGCAGCCAGTATCTAGCGAGCGGGGAGCTGTTTTTT. The chain joins TRBV3-1 (or the pseudogene TRBV3-2) to TRBJ2-2; possible D gene TRBD2, 6 bases. V was trimmed by 3 bases and J by 7 bases, leaving 12 bases between them. CDR1 and CDR2 from the germline V gene are LGHDT and YNNKEL (reference sequence). The length of the CDR3 is 14 residues.

Only a few counts were recorded for this clone. The genes are TRBV30 and TRBJ2-7; D uncertain. The CDR3 extends over 12 amino acids. Trimming removed 2 bases at V and 4 bases at J, with 9 bases between. Germline CDR1 GTSNPN, CDR2 SVGIG (reference sequence). The CDR3 here is CAWSSGMYEQYF. CDR3 bases: TGTGCCTGGAGTAGTGGCATGTACGAGCAGTACTTC.

The rearrangement links TRBV14 to TRBJ2-7; the D gene is possibly TRBD1 (5 bases). V lost 0 bases and J 2 bases, leaving 8 bases between the germline ends. Germline V gene sequence: CDR1 SGHDN, CDR2 FVKESK. CDR3 size: 14 residues. The CDR3, as DNA: TGTGCCAGCAGCCAAGATCTACAGGCCTACGAGCAGTACTTC. Translated: CASSQDLQAYEQYF.

The chain recombines TRBV29-1 with TRBJ1-4; possibly TRBD1 for D (5 bases). The CDR3 consists of 11 residues. Between the trimmed V and J ends, which lost 4 bases and 5 bases, there was a span of 5 bases. CDR1 is SQVTM and CDR2 is ANQGSEA in the germline V gene. The CDR3 sequence: CSVGQNEKLFF. The CDR3 coding sequence is TGCAGCGTTGGACAGAATGAAAAACTGTTTTTT.

The chain has TRBV19 and TRBJ1-2; TRBD1 aligns across 10 bases. Germline loops: CDR1 LNHDA, CDR2 SQIVND (reference sequence). The CDR3 sequence is 15 residues long. J gave up 5 bases and V 5 bases, and 8 bases lay outside the gene matches. CDR3 protein: CASSPRQGAGYGYTF. The CDR3, as DNA: TGTGCCAGTAGTCCCCGACAGGGGGCAGGGTATGGCTACACCTTC.

The chain carries TRBV5-1 and TRBJ1-1; D is undetermined. Between the trimmed V and J ends, which lost 1 base and 0 bases, there was a span of 7 bases. The CDR3 runs 14 residues. Germline CDR1 and CDR2: SGHRS and YFSETQ. The CDR3 coding sequence is TGCGCCAGCAGCTTGCTCTCAGTGAACACTGAAGCTTTCTTT. Translated, it gives CASSLLSVNTEAFF.